What follows is one TCR beta chain and its context. What was sequenced were expressed TCRB transcripts, since all of the isolated RNA had been reverse transcribed. Profiled with immunoSEQ multiplex PCR; TCRdb holds only in-frame clones, not every one. The table has some 44,000 clones, approximately 51% seen once. The authors took one heparinised blood draw, averaging about 120 mL, from each donor. Isolation of CD4+ naive, central memory, regulatory and stem cell-like memory cells was achieved by sorting via CD45RO/CCR7/CD25/CD127/CD95/CD27. This record comes from a study of beta chain features in type 1 diabetes. The CDR3 covers 14 residues. Looked up from germline, CDR1 is LNHDA and CDR2 is SQIVND (reference sequence). V was trimmed by 6 bases and J by 2 bases, leaving 11 bases between them.

The TCR originated in a woman under 40 in good health. The chain has TRBV19 and TRBJ1-5, with D perhaps TRBD1 (6 bases). Input material: stem cell memory CD4+ T cells from blood. CDR3 in DNA: TGTGCCAGTAGCCAGGGGTTCGGCAATCAGCCCCAGCATTTT. It specifies CASSQGFGNQPQHF.